This TCR beta chain was found in a study of CD8 T cells in ankylosing spondylitis. The CDR3 has 13 residues. Germline V gene data show CDR1 as SGHNT and CDR2 as YENEEA. Trimming left V 0 bases short and J 8 bases short, with 8 bases between. Study results and caveats: In ankylosing spondylitis patients, matched synovial fluid reportedly showed significant enrichment of disease-linked clones. Clones linked to disease, bearing a CD8+ phenotype, were relatively rare in peripheral blood.

This clonotype was detected ten times or more. Its antigen is as yet unknown. MiXCR, run by TCRdb on the 5' RACE reads, gives a single entry per CDR3 protein. Here the sample spans some 250,000 distinct CDR3 sequences, 20% to 30% being singletons. The receptor was isolated from a male donor with ankylosing spondylitis or in good health (not recorded which). The sample was blood, either unsorted or a sorted T cell fraction (not recorded which). The V call is TRBV11-3, the J call TRBJ2-1; D ambiguous. The CDR3 is CASSLDRLDEQFF. CDR3 nucleotide sequence: TGTGCCAGCAGCTTAGATCGGCTCGATGAGCAGTTCTTC.